The 19 T cell receptor beta chains given below trace back to one sample, sequenced in a study of glioma-infiltrating T cells after dendritic cell vaccination. Libraries were prepared by immunoSEQ multiplex PCR; TCRdb keeps only in-frame clonotypes and omits some of them. The sample lists around 62,000 clones, approximately 78% occurring once. The input for sequencing was blood, taken before dendritic cell vaccination. Receptor source: a human donor with glioblastoma.

This chain joins TRBV6-5 and TRBJ2-3; unclear D gene. V was shortened by 2 bases and J by 3 bases, with 15 bases between the two germline ends. The CDR3 has 16 residues. Germline loops: CDR1 MNHEY, CDR2 SVGAGI. CDR3 coding DNA: TGTGCCAGCAGTTACCTGGGCCCTATCTCTACAGATACGCAGTATTTT. This gives the protein CASSYLGPISTDTQYF.

The chain recombines TRBV4-1 with TRBJ1-6; 7 positions match TRBD1. Trimming took 1 base from V and 7 from J; bases not matched to a gene: 7. Germline lookup yields CDR1 MGHRA and CDR2 YSYEKL. The CDR3 runs to 16 residues. CDR3 protein: CASSQVDRALNSPLHF. Here the CDR3 DNA reads TGCGCCAGCAGCCAAGTCGACAGGGCTCTGAATTCACCCCTCCACTTT.

The chain joins TRBV25-1 to TRBJ2-3; the match to TRBD1 covers 8 bases. With 5 bases clipped from V and 4 bases from J, the junction kept 14 bases outside the gene matches. The CDR3 totals 17 residues. CDR1 and CDR2 from the germline V gene are MGHDK and SYGVNS. In DNA, the CDR3 is TGTGCCAGCAGTCCCTCCGGAGGGCCAGGGGGCTCAGATACGCAGTATTTT. The encoded protein is CASSPSGGPGGSDTQYF.

CDR3 sequence: CASSLGPTGDKGEQYF. The CDR3 DNA sequence: TGTGCCAGCAGCTTAGGGCCGACAGGGGATAAGGGGGAGCAGTACTTC. The gene calls are TRBV5-4 and TRBJ2-7; 8 nucleotides agree with TRBD1. The CDR3 extends over 16 amino acids. Losses at the gene ends were 2 bases for V and 7 bases for J; bases not matched to a gene: 14. The germline V gene encodes CDR1 SGHNT and CDR2 YYREEE (reference sequence).

The chain is built from TRBV18 and TRBJ2-2; TRBD2 matches 7 bases. Germline loops: CDR1 KGHSH, CDR2 LQKENI. This CDR3 has 17 residues. With V trimmed by 3 bases and J by 0 bases, 7 bases remained unmatched. CDR3 in amino acids: CASSPRDRGANTGELFF. CDR3 bases: TGTGCCAGCTCACCCCGCGACCGGGGGGCGAACACCGGGGAGCTGTTTTTT. The variable domain in full, with the rest retrieved from reference TRBV18 and TRBJ2-2, is NAGVMQNPRHLVRRRGQEARLRCSPMKGHSHVYWYRQLPEEGLKFMVYLQKENIIDESGMPKERFSAEFPKEGPSILRIQQVVRGDSAAYFCASSPRDRGANTGELFFGEGSRLTVL.

The table lists this clone with a few counts. The chain couples TRBV19 to TRBJ1-2; TRBD1 aligns across 7 bases. V trimming: 5 bases; J trimming: 4 bases; junction bases outside the gene matches: 7. Germline V CDR1 and CDR2: LNHDA, SQIVND (reference sequence). The CDR3 has 14 amino acids. CDR3 sequence (DNA): TGTGCCAGTAGTCCCACAGGGGAATCCTATGGCTACACCTTC. Protein: CASSPTGESYGYTF. Full variable domain (missing parts from reference TRBV19 and TRBJ1-2): DGGITQSPKYLFRKEGQNVTLSCEQNLNHDAMYWYRQDPGQGLRLIYYSQIVNDFQKGDIAEGYSVSREKKESFPLTVTSAQKNPTAFYLCASSPTGESYGYTFGSGTRLTVV.

The chain combines TRBV2 with TRBJ2-5; the D gene is possibly TRBD2 (6 bases). This CDR3 has 13 residues. V was shortened by 4 bases and J by 3 bases, with 9 bases between the two germline ends. Germline CDR1 SNHLY, CDR2 FYNNEI. CDR3 coding DNA: TGTGCCAGCAGTGGGGGGGAGGAAGAGACCCAGTACTTC. It specifies CASSGGEEETQYF.

The table lists this clone with a few counts. This chain connects TRBV28 to TRBJ1-2; D is uncertain. The germline V and J ends were trimmed by 7 bases and 2 bases, with 11 bases remaining between them. This CDR3 comprises 13 residues. Germline V gives CDR1 MDHEN, CDR2 SYDVKM. CDR3 sequence reads: CASISHGNYGYTF. The CDR3 DNA follows: TGTGCCAGCATCTCTCACGGGAACTATGGCTACACCTTC.

The chain recombines TRBV6-4 with TRBJ2-3; no firm D call. Between the trimmed V and J ends, which lost 4 bases and 0 bases, there was a span of 8 bases. Germline CDR1 is MRHNA and CDR2 is SNTAGT. The CDR3 is 14 residues long. The CDR3 DNA reads as TGTGCCAGCAGTGCCCTATCTAGCACAGATACGCAGTATTTT. It translates to CASSALSSTDTQYF.

Only a few counts were recorded for this clone. The chain couples TRBV10-2 to TRBJ2-7, with 13 nucleotides matching TRBD2. V was pared by 6 bases and J by 1 base, with 6 bases of the junction left unmatched. CDR1 WSHSY and CDR2 SAAADI come from the germline V gene. CDR3 size: 16 residues. The DNA of the CDR3 is TGCGCCAGCAGAACTAGCGGGGGGGCGGGTTCCTACGAGCAGTACTTC. This gives the protein CASRTSGGAGSYEQYF.

This clone was seen only a few times. This rearrangement joins TRBV19 to TRBJ1-5; D not certain. Trimming left V 1 base short and J 6 bases short, with 7 bases between. There are 13 residues in the CDR3. The germline CDR1 and CDR2 sequences are LNHDA and SQIVND (reference sequence). CDR3 region: CASSIGQAQPQHF. CDR3 sequence (DNA): TGTGCCAGTAGTATAGGCCAGGCTCAGCCCCAGCATTTT.

This rearrangement joins TRBV7-9 to TRBJ2-1; 9 bases are a match to TRBD2. The CDR3 totals 15 residues. Germline values: CDR1 SEHNR, CDR2 FQNEAQ (reference sequence). With 5 bases clipped from V and 0 bases from J, the junction kept 2 bases outside the gene matches. CDR3 in amino acids: CASSPRGGSYNEQFF. The CDR3 DNA sequence: TGTGCCAGCAGCCCGCGGGGGGGCTCCTACAATGAGCAGTTCTTC. The full variable domain, its missing parts supplied by reference TRBV7-9 and TRBJ2-1, is DTGVSQNPRHKITKRGQNVTFRCDPISEHNRLYWYRQTLGQGPEFLTYFQNEAQLEKSRLLSDRFSAERPKGSFSTLEIQRTEQGDSAMYLCASSPRGGSYNEQFFGPGTRLTVL.

This rearrangement joins TRBV6-4 to TRBJ2-2; 9 nucleotides match TRBD2. V lost 9 bases to trimming and J lost 5 bases; unmatched junction nucleotides: 4. The CDR3 is made up of 13 amino acids. Per germline, CDR1 MRHNA and CDR2 SNTAGT. The CDR3 sequence: CASQRGETGELFF. The CDR3 DNA reads TGTGCCAGTCAGCGGGGGGAGACCGGGGAGCTGTTTTTT.

V and J are TRBV5-4 and TRBJ2-5, with TRBD2 as a possible D gene (7 bases). The CDR3 contains 14 residues. Trimming took off 7 bases at V and 5 bases at J, with 18 bases between the two ends. Germline-derived CDR1 and CDR2 are SGHNT and YYREEE (reference sequence). CDR3 nucleotide sequence: TGTGCCAGCGGGTCGAGGGGGGGCGGGGAGACCCAGTACTTC. Encoded protein: CASGSRGGGETQYF.

Written as DNA, the CDR3 is TGCGCCAGCAGCTTGACAACCATTTACCAAGAGACCCAGTACTTC. This gives the protein CASSLTTIYQETQYF. The chain has TRBV5-1 and TRBJ2-5; D remains ambiguous. Germline loops: CDR1 SGHRS, CDR2 YFSETQ. The CDR3 contains 15 residues. Trimming removed 1 base from V and 0 bases from J, with 10 bases in between.

In its sample, this clone was seen once. V usage is TRBV6-1 and J usage is TRBJ1-1; unclear D gene. The germline CDR1 and CDR2 sequences are MNHNS and SASEGT. V lost 5 bases and J lost 2, with 9 bases in between. The CDR3 consists of 13 residues. The CDR3 sequence: CASSPRGNTEAFF. In nucleotides, the CDR3 is TGTGCCAGCAGTCCCCGGGGAAACACTGAAGCTTTCTTT.

The chain combines TRBV5-1 with TRBJ2-2; 12 bases map to TRBD2. The V gene's germline CDR1 is SGHRS and CDR2 YFSETQ. The trim removed 2 bases at V and 1 base at J, leaving 0 bases unmatched. The CDR3 runs 16 residues. CDR3 amino acids: CASSLLAGGNTGELFF. The CDR3, as DNA: TGCGCCAGCAGCTTACTAGCGGGGGGGAACACCGGGGAGCTGTTTTTT.

The V call is TRBV5-4, the J call TRBJ1-6; D unresolved. Germline V lookup: CDR1 SGHNT, CDR2 YYREEE (reference sequence). The V gene lost 5 bases and the J gene lost 9 bases, with 12 bases spanning the gap. The CDR3 has 13 amino acids. The CDR3, as DNA: TGTGCCAGCAGTGCGGTATACGGTTCACCCCTCCACTTT. It translates to CASSAVYGSPLHF.

The chain links TRBV2 to TRBJ2-4; 10 bases are shared with TRBD1. Unmatched junction bases numbered 11, after V lost 4 bases and J lost 11 bases. Germline-derived CDR1 and CDR2 are SNHLY and FYNNEI. The CDR3 is 15 residues long. The CDR3 nucleotides read TGTGCCAGCAGTGGGGTTAGGTGGACAGGGGGGCTTCAGTACTTC. Translating gives CASSGVRWTGGLQYF.